These T cell receptor beta chains were read from a single sample in a study of identical twins. From the 5' RACE reads, TCRdb called clonotypes with MiXCR, one entry per CDR3 protein. The sample records around 240,000 distinct CDR3 sequences, roughly a tenth being singletons. The sample comprised memory T cells sorted from blood. These receptor sequences come from a man in his fifties in good health. Both conserved end residues are trimmed from each CDR3. Part of the rows lack a size; the others show once, few, many or a class for expanded clones.

clone size,J gene,V gene,CDR3 protein
few,TRBJ2-5,TRBV10-3,AISDLSETQY
many,TRBJ1-3,TRBV5-5,ASSLAGAGNTIY
many,TRBJ2-2,TRBV27,ASSDPSGGHTGELF
-,TRBJ2-5,TRBV25-1,ASSDGGRGTQETQY
many,TRBJ2-2,TRBV4-2,ASSQGLAKSTGELF
many,TRBJ1-2,TRBV12-3/TRBV12-4,ASSGTSYGYT
-,TRBJ1-5,TRBV30,AWSPGQWGNQPQH
many,TRBJ1-6,TRBV12-3/TRBV12-4,ASSRGQYNSPLH
many,TRBJ2-7,TRBV20-1,SASPGHLTSYEQY
many,TRBJ1-2,TRBV29-1,SVGAGRRISYGYT
many,TRBJ2-7,TRBV6-5,ASSSQQLTGNEQY
many,TRBJ2-2,TRBV15,ATSGSGWGGTGELF
few,TRBJ2-1,TRBV4-3,ASSQEASGGNEQF
-,TRBJ2-7,TRBV10-3,AISESNTYEQY
-,TRBJ2-5,TRBV5-1,ASSFRGVETQY
-,TRBJ2-5,TRBV5-1,ASGETKETQY
-,TRBJ2-3,TRBV6-2/TRBV6-3,ASSYDPAESLLQGGWYTQY
many,TRBJ1-2,TRBV12-3/TRBV12-4,ASSMNAGQGIHYGYT
few,TRBJ2-7,TRBV28,ASRPGQSYEQY
-,TRBJ2-7,TRBV11-2,ASSLTGQAAYEQY
few,TRBJ2-2,TRBV7-8,ASSFRGASGELF
few,TRBJ2-7,TRBV27,ASSTGSVQY
-,TRBJ2-7,TRBV28,GVGPFYEQY
-,TRBJ2-4,TRBV19,ASSIAKNIQY
-,TRBJ2-7,TRBV5-4,ASSLKGGNYEQY
many,TRBJ1-2,TRBV24-1,ATSDQTLGQGYYGYT
-,TRBJ1-1,TRBV4-3,ASMLNMNTEAF
few,TRBJ1-1,TRBV6-1,ASSERVRDTEAF
many,TRBJ1-1,TRBV7-2,ASSFPGSTEAF
many,TRBJ1-2,TRBV6-1,ATDRDYGYT
many,TRBJ2-1,TRBV20-1,SATPLSVSSYNEQF
many,TRBJ1-4,TRBV6-6,ASPCFNEKLF
-,TRBJ2-3,TRBV28,ASSSPSGARTDTQY
few,TRBJ2-3,TRBV2,ASRGQGGSDTQY
many,TRBJ2-5,TRBV4-3,ASSQGAGGSGETQY
-,TRBJ2-7,TRBV20-1,SVVAGDGGYEQY
few,TRBJ2-7,TRBV4-1,ASSRARGLAGEQY
-,TRBJ2-6,TRBV11-2,ASSPRQGANAIGANVLT
-,TRBJ1-4,TRBV5-1,ASSPGQGRGNEKLF
-,TRBJ1-2,TRBV20-1,SASWVTSYGYT
many,TRBJ1-5,TRBV18,ASSPTGDQPQH
-,TRBJ2-4,TRBV30,AWSRAGIMLAKNIQY
few,TRBJ1-5,TRBV4-1,ASSQEGQSNRPQH
few,TRBJ2-5,TRBV5-1,ASSPGQRETQY
many,TRBJ2-1,TRBV24-1,ATSSIRDRSDNEQF
many,TRBJ2-3,TRBV7-2,ASSPRLAGNTQY
few,TRBJ1-3,TRBV3-1,ASSPTGWGTGNTIY
many,TRBJ1-5,TRBV5-1,ASSSRRDRGPYSNQPQH
many,TRBJ2-3,TRBV6-5,ASSLSGVSTDTQY
many,TRBJ2-5,TRBV10-3,AISEPGQETQY
few,TRBJ2-5,TRBV25-1,ASSEWAQETQY
few,TRBJ2-4,TRBV28,ASSLWGRQGGKNIQY
many,TRBJ1-2,TRBV29-1,SVLKLQGTNYGYT
-,TRBJ2-1,TRBV7-2,ASSLVTGGYNEQF
-,TRBJ2-1,TRBV3-1,ASSQSDRAQLEF